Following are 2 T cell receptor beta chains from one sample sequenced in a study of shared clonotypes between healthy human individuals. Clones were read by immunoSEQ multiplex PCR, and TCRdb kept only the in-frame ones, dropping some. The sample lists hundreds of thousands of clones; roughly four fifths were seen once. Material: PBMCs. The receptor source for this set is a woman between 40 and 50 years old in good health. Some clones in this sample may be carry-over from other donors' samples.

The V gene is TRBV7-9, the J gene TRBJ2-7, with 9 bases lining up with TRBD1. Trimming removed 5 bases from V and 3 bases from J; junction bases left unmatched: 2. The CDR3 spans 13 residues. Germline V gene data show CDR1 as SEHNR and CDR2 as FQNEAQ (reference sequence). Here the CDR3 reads CASSRGQGYEQYF. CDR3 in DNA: TGTGCCAGCAGCAGGGGACAGGGCTACGAGCAGTACTTC.

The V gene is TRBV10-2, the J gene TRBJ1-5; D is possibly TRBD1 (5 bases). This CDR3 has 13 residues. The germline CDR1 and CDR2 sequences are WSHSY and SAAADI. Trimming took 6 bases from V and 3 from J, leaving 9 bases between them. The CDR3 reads CASRGGINQPQHF. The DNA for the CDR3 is TGCGCCAGCAGGGGGGGGATCAATCAGCCCCAGCATTTT.